The 29 T cell receptor beta chains in this list originate from one sample, sequenced in a study of blood T cell repertoires in COVID-19. Profiled with immunoSEQ multiplex PCR; TCRdb holds only in-frame clones, not every one. Of roughly 120,000 clones listed, over 65% are singletons. Input material: peripheral blood. The receptor source for this set is a man between 70 and 80 years old with acute or convalescent COVID-19.

V and J are TRBV19 and TRBJ2-7; 8 bases match TRBD1. Germline loops: CDR1 LNHDA, CDR2 SQIVND (reference sequence). The CDR3 length is 13 residues. Trimming took 4 bases from V and 4 from J; bases not matched to a gene: 3. CDR3 bases: TGTGCCAGTAGTACCGGGGACAGGTACGAGCAGTACTTC. Translation gives CASSTGDRYEQYF. Complete variable domain (other parts from reference TRBV19 and TRBJ2-7): DGGITQSPKYLFRKEGQNVTLSCEQNLNHDAMYWYRQDPGQGLRLIYYSQIVNDFQKGDIAEGYSVSREKKESFPLTVTSAQKNPTAFYLCASSTGDRYEQYFGPGTRLTVT.

This sequence joins TRBV3-1 (or the pseudogene TRBV3-2) and TRBJ2-5, with TRBD1 identical over 10 bases. Germline values: CDR1 LGHDT, CDR2 YNNKEL (reference sequence). The V segment lost 1 base and the J segment 4 bases; nucleotides outside the gene matches: 0. The CDR3 has 14 residues. The CDR3 loop is CASSQGDRGETQYF. The CDR3 coding sequence is TGTGCCAGCAGCCAAGGGGACAGGGGAGAGACCCAGTACTTC.

The chain employs TRBV5-1 and TRBJ2-7; no firm D call. The germline CDR1 and CDR2 sequences are SGHRS and YFSETQ. Trimming pared 4 bases from V and 0 bases from J, leaving 14 bases between. CDR3 length: 15 amino acids. CDR3 in DNA: TGCGCCAGCAGCCTCGACATGGTCCCCTCCTACGAGCAGTACTTC. Translated, it gives CASSLDMVPSYEQYF.

This clone has just one count. V and J are TRBV27 and TRBJ2-7; 8 nucleotides match TRBD1. CDR1 is MNHEY, CDR2 SMNVEV, per germline (reference sequence). With V trimmed by 0 bases and J by 0 bases, 4 bases remained unmatched. The CDR3 sequence is 16 residues long. CDR3 amino acids: CASSLSTGAFSYEQYF. Here the CDR3 DNA reads TGTGCCAGCAGTTTATCGACAGGGGCGTTCTCCTACGAGCAGTACTTC.

The rearrangement joins TRBV28 to TRBJ2-3; 9 bases fit TRBD1. There are 16 residues in the CDR3. Trimming cost V 4 bases and J 0 bases; bases outside gene matches: 5. The germline gives CDR1 MDHEN, CDR2 SYDVKM. CDR3 sequence reads: CASSSSGTGSTDTQYF. CDR3 in DNA: TGTGCCAGCAGTTCCTCCGGGACAGGGAGCACAGATACGCAGTATTTT.

This chain joins TRBV6-6 and TRBJ1-6, with D possibly TRBD1 on 6 matching bases. Germline CDR1 is MNHNY and CDR2 is SVGAGI (reference sequence). The CDR3 runs 15 residues. The V and J ends lost 4 bases and 7 bases respectively, with 14 bases between them. CDR3 bases: TGTGCCAGCAGTTCAGGGGTAGTAGGGAATTCACCCCTCCACTTT. Translated: CASSSGVVGNSPLHF.

Note on this clone: The junction departs from the called germline gene at one end, perhaps through a read error. The chain combines TRBV24-1 with TRBJ2-1; tentatively, D is TRBD2 (5 bases). Germline CDR1 and CDR2: KGHDR and SFDVKD. The CDR3 runs 11 residues. Here the CDR3 reads CATSDAGLLVF. Here the CDR3 DNA reads TGTGCCACCAGTGATGCTGGACTCCTGGTCTTC.

V usage is TRBV27 and J usage is TRBJ2-3; D is ambiguous. The CDR3 extends over 12 amino acids. With 5 bases removed from V and 4 bases from J, the gap between germline ends came to 7 bases. CDR1 is MNHEY and CDR2 is SMNVEV in the germline V gene (reference sequence). This CDR3 is CASSITADTQYF. DNA for the CDR3: TGTGCCAGCAGTATCACAGCAGATACGCAGTATTTT.

The chain couples TRBV10-3 to TRBJ2-5; tentative D call: TRBD1 (5 bases). CDR3 length: 12 residues. With 6 bases removed from V and 0 bases from J, the gap between germline ends came to 5 bases. Germline CDR1 is ENHRY and CDR2 is SYGVKD. The CDR3 region is CAIRDNQETQYF. CDR3 bases: TGTGCCATCAGGGACAACCAAGAGACCCAGTACTTC.

The chain uses TRBV7-2 and TRBJ2-2, with D possibly matching TRBD2 (5 bases). This CDR3 is 15 amino acids long. V dropped 5 bases and J dropped 7 bases, with 17 bases sitting between them. Germline CDR1 is SGHTA and CDR2 is FQGNSA. The CDR3 sequence: CASSQNRFRGGELFF. In DNA form, the CDR3 reads TGTGCCAGCAGCCAGAACCGGTTTCGGGGCGGGGAGCTGTTTTTT.

The gene calls are TRBV5-6 and TRBJ2-2; 11 bases agree with TRBD2. Germline assignment: CDR1 SGHDT and CDR2 YYEEEE. J gave up 6 bases and V 0 bases, and 4 bases lay outside the gene matches. The CDR3 is 16 residues long. CDR3 sequence (DNA): TGTGCCAGCAGCTTGGAGTTAGCGGGGGGGGCCGGGGAGCTGTTTTTT. Translation: CASSLELAGGAGELFF.

The gene calls are TRBV5-1 and TRBJ1-5; TRBD1 might be the D (6 bases). Per the germline V gene, CDR1 is SGHRS and CDR2 is YFSETQ. V lost 1 base and J 2 bases, leaving 10 bases between the germline ends. CDR3 length: 15 residues. The CDR3 sequence is CASSLTGTRNQPQHF. The CDR3 bases are TGCGCCAGCAGCTTGACAGGGACCCGCAATCAGCCCCAGCATTTT. Full variable domain (missing parts from reference TRBV5-1 and TRBJ1-5): KAGVTQTPRYLIKTRGQQVTLSCSPISGHRSVSWYQQTPGQGLQFLFEYFSETQRNKGNFPGRFSGRQFSNSRSEMNVSTLELGDSALYLCASSLTGTRNQPQHFGDGTRLSIL.

This clone was detected a few times. The genes are TRBV6-2 or TRBV6-3 and TRBJ2-1, with 7 bases identical to TRBD1. Per germline, CDR1 MNHEY and CDR2 SVGEGT. This CDR3 has 15 amino acids. V lost 2 bases, J lost 5 bases, and 6 bases stayed unmatched. In nucleotides, the CDR3 is TGTGCCAGCAGTTACCAACCCGGGACAGACAATGAGCAGTTCTTC. It is translated as CASSYQPGTDNEQFF.

The V call is TRBV6-2 or TRBV6-3, the J call TRBJ2-7, with 7 bases lining up with TRBD1. CDR1 and CDR2 from the germline V gene are MNHEY and SVGEGT. The CDR3 spans 14 residues. V lost 4 bases, J lost 5 bases, and 8 bases stayed unmatched. CDR3 nucleotides: TGTGCCAGCAGTTTGCCGACAGGGTCCGACGAGCAGTACTTC. The encoded protein is CASSLPTGSDEQYF.

The J gene is TRBJ1-2, the V gene TRBV5-4; no firm D call. The CDR3 is 15 residues long. The germline V gene encodes CDR1 SGHNT and CDR2 YYREEE (reference sequence). The V and J ends lost 1 base and 3 bases respectively, with 13 bases between them. Here the CDR3 reads CASSLYTGSDYGYTF. Written as DNA, the CDR3 is TGTGCCAGCAGCTTGTATACGGGGTCAGACTATGGCTACACCTTC.

The CDR3 region is CASSSGDRDWAEKLFF. The CDR3 nucleotides read TGCGCCAGCAGCTCGGGGGACAGGGATTGGGCTGAAAAACTGTTTTTT. This chain links TRBV5-1 with TRBJ1-4; TRBD1 agrees at 9 bases. Trimming cost V 3 bases and J 7 bases; bases outside gene matches: 10. The CDR3 sequence is 16 residues long. The V gene's germline CDR1 is SGHRS and CDR2 YFSETQ.

The chain uses TRBV18 and TRBJ2-1; D may be TRBD2 (5 bases). This CDR3 spans 16 amino acids. Trimming stripped 0 bases from V and 1 base from J, with 10 bases between. CDR1 KGHSH and CDR2 LQKENI come from the germline V gene. CDR3 in DNA: TGTGCCAGCTCACCACCCTCACGGGGTTCCTACAATGAGCAGTTCTTC. This translates into CASSPPSRGSYNEQFF.

This chain connects TRBV5-6 to TRBJ1-2; 8 bases map to TRBD1. The CDR3 loop spans 13 amino acids. The ends lost 2 bases at V and 7 bases at J; junction bases unmatched: 4. Germline lookup yields CDR1 SGHDT and CDR2 YYEEEE. In nucleotides, the CDR3 is TGTGCCAGCAGCTTCCCAGGGGGCTCTGGCTACACCTTC. Translation gives CASSFPGGSGYTF.

In its sample, this clone was seen once. The chain carries TRBV27 and TRBJ2-7; D possibly corresponds to TRBD1 (5 bases). This CDR3 has 16 residues. V lost 8 bases and J 3 bases, leaving 23 bases between the germline ends. Germline V gives CDR1 MNHEY, CDR2 SMNVEV (reference sequence). The CDR3 coding sequence is TGTGCCAGCGGCCCACAGGATACGATTAGCTTCTACGAGCAGTACTTC. Amino acids: CASGPQDTISFYEQYF.

The chain employs TRBV4-2 and TRBJ2-1; 9 bases are shared with TRBD2. The V gene end was trimmed by 0 bases and the J gene end by 6 bases; junction bases not matched to a gene: 9. The germline CDR1 and CDR2 sequences are LGHNA and YNFKEQ. This CDR3 comprises 17 residues. The CDR3 nucleotides read TGTGCCAGCAGCCAAGAGATCGGCGGGGGGGCCACCAATGAGCAGTTCTTC. Residues: CASSQEIGGGATNEQFF.

This clone has only one observation. The CDR3 is CASSYRATNEKLFF. The CDR3 DNA reads TGTGCCAGCAGTTACCGAGCAACTAATGAAAAACTGTTTTTT. This sequence joins TRBV2 and TRBJ1-4, with D unresolved. Germline loops: CDR1 SNHLY, CDR2 FYNNEI. The CDR3 spans 14 residues. Trimming stripped 5 bases from V and 0 bases from J, with 7 bases between.

The chain's CDR3 is CASSPDRGPGLSNQPQHF. The CDR3 DNA reads as TGTGCCAGCAGCCCGGACAGGGGGCCGGGGTTAAGCAATCAGCCCCAGCATTTT. The chain has TRBV11-3 and TRBJ1-5, with 11 bases aligning to TRBD1. The germline V gene encodes CDR1 SGHNT and CDR2 YENEEA. Trimming at V came to 5 bases and at J to 1 base, leaving 10 bases not matched to a gene. The length of the CDR3 is 18 residues.

The V gene is TRBV5-1, the J gene TRBJ1-4; weak D call: TRBD1 (6 bases). The CDR3 length is 19 residues. The V end was cut by 4 bases, the J end by 0 bases, with 22 bases between. From germline, CDR1 is SGHRS and CDR2 YFSETQ. CDR3 region: CASSPVGLWGLATNEKLFF. The CDR3 DNA reads as TGCGCCAGCAGCCCGGTCGGCCTCTGGGGGCTAGCAACTAATGAAAAACTGTTTTTT.

The J gene is TRBJ2-7, the V gene TRBV5-4; tentative D call: TRBD1 (6 bases). Between the trimmed V and J ends, which lost 0 bases and 6 bases, there was a span of 16 bases. Germline V CDR1 and CDR2: SGHNT, YYREEE (reference sequence). This CDR3 contains 15 residues. The CDR3 DNA is TGTGCCAGCAGCTTGGGGCAGGGGAAGAACCTCGAGCAGTACTTC. Translated, it gives CASSLGQGKNLEQYF. The full variable domain, in which reference TRBV5-4 and TRBJ2-7 provide the parts outside the CDR3, is ETGVTQSPTHLIKTRGQQVTLRCSSQSGHNTVSWYQQALGQGPQFIFQYYREEENGRGNFPPRFSGLQFPNYSSELNVNALELDDSALYLCASSLGQGKNLEQYFGPGTRLTVT.

The V gene is TRBV6-7, the J gene TRBJ2-3; D call uncertain. Being an ORF, TRBV6-7 has a function that is uncertain. The CDR3 length is 8 residues. Deletions cut 7 bases from V and 14 bases from J, with 7 bases between. The CDR3 DNA reads as TGTGCCAGCACCCTCCGGTATTTT. Translation: CASTLRYF.

V is TRBV19 and J is TRBJ2-7, with 7 nucleotides matching TRBD1. Germline V CDR1 and CDR2: LNHDA, SQIVND (reference sequence). Trimming took 4 bases from V and 6 from J; bases not matched to a gene: 6. This CDR3 is built from 13 residues. The CDR3 protein is CASSRGQSGEQYF. The DNA for the CDR3 is TGTGCCAGTAGTAGGGGACAGTCAGGCGAGCAGTACTTC.

The chain couples TRBV11-3 to TRBJ2-1; D might be TRBD1 (5 bases). Germline lookup yields CDR1 SGHNT and CDR2 YENEEA. V was clipped by 5 bases and J by 6 bases, with 17 bases between them. The CDR3 spans 15 residues. The CDR3: CASSPQGLGSNEQFF. Here the CDR3 DNA reads TGTGCCAGCAGCCCCCAGGGATTAGGATCCAATGAGCAGTTCTTC.

This chain joins TRBV19 and TRBJ2-1; D possibly corresponds to TRBD2 (5 bases). Germline lookup yields CDR1 LNHDA and CDR2 SQIVND (reference sequence). The CDR3 loop spans 14 amino acids. V lost 3 bases and J 2 bases, leaving 8 bases between the germline ends. CDR3 loop: CASSMGATYNEQFF. The CDR3 region has the DNA TGTGCCAGTAGTATGGGAGCCACCTACAATGAGCAGTTCTTC.

The chain carries TRBV7-3 and TRBJ1-2; the D is unclear. The CDR3 is 13 amino acids. The germline gives CDR1 SGHTA, CDR2 FQGTGA. Trimming took off 3 bases at V and 7 bases at J, with 12 bases between the two ends. The CDR3 DNA reads TGTGCCAGCAGCTTGTCGACTCTAGGTGGCTACACCTTC. It translates to CASSLSTLGGYTF.